The present T cell receptor (beta chain) was sequenced within a study of blood T cell repertoires in COVID-19. Background on the study: Both acute and convalescent COVID-19 samples were obtained from the United States, Italy and Spain. Sources were T cells, B-cell-depleted T cells, or PBMCs; the material itself was cDNA or gDNA.

Authors' data handling: By means of reference gene primer amplification, nucleated cell counts were estimated. Generated by immunoSEQ multiplex PCR, the TCRdb table keeps only in-frame clones and is missing some. V, J and clone size were drawn from that table, and D and trimming were deduced from the DNA. The sample records approximately 200,000 clones, roughly 80% being singletons. Trimming pared 5 bases from V and 4 bases from J, leaving 12 bases between. The germline CDR1 and CDR2 sequences are LNHNV and YYDKDF (reference sequence). The CDR3 totals 14 residues. V is TRBV15 and J is TRBJ2-1; D might be TRBD1 (6 bases). Sequences were obtained from peripheral blood. The source is a woman aged 50 to 60 with acute or convalescent COVID-19. CDR3 nucleotide sequence: TGTGCCACCAGCGGGGGACAACCATACAATGAGCAGTTCTTC. It encodes CATSGGQPYNEQFF. The whole variable domain, filled in from reference TRBV15 and TRBJ2-1, reads DAMVIQNPRYQVTQFGKPVTLSCSQTLNHNVMYWYQQKSSQAPKLLFHYYDKDFNNEADTPDNFQSRRPNTSFCFLDIRSPGLGDTAMYLCATSGGQPYNEQFFGPGTRLTVL.